This TCR beta chain was observed in a study of blood T cell repertoires in COVID-19. The repertoire was sequenced with immunoSEQ multiplex PCR; TCRdb's copy has only in-frame clones and lacks some. There are roughly 200,000 clones in the sample; more than 70% occur only once, and 6.2% lies in the top ten. The cohort comprised adults aged roughly 18 to 95 years residing in approximately 25 US areas. Germline V gene lookup returns CDR1 SGHRS and CDR2 YFSETQ. J was trimmed by 2 bases and V by 0 bases; bases with no gene match: 15. CDR3 size: 19 residues. The TCR sequence derives from a man aged 35 to 55 who had recovered from COVID-19. The sequenced sample was PBMCs or T cells enriched from blood (not recorded which). The V gene is TRBV5-1, the J gene TRBJ2-5, with 8 bases identical to TRBD1. The CDR3 protein is CASSLGLLRDRIVQETQYF. DNA for the CDR3: TGCGCCAGCAGCTTGGGGCTGCTTCGGGACAGGATTGTACAAGAGACCCAGTACTTC. Filled out from reference TRBV5-1 and TRBJ2-5, the complete variable domain reads KAGVTQTPRYLIKTRGQQVTLSCSPISGHRSVSWYQQTPGQGLQFLFEYFSETQRNKGNFPGRFSGRQFSNSRSEMNVSTLELGDSALYLCASSLGLLRDRIVQETQYFGPGTRLLVL.